Listed here are 7 T cell receptor beta chains from one sample, sequenced in a study of T cells in Graves' hyperthyroidism and ophthalmopathy. TCR beta CDR3 regions were amplified from RNA. The TCR CDR3 was amplified in a first-round RT-PCR using the HTBI primer set. TCRdb analysed the multiplex PCR reads with MiXCR anew, one entry per CDR3 protein. The sample gives about 210,000 distinct CDR3 sequences, roughly 18% of which show up once; about 41% is in the top ten. The source material was blood. These receptors all stem from a man aged 35 to 55 with Graves' hyperthyroidism.

This clonotype showed up many times. The chain is built from TRBV18 and TRBJ2-1, with D perhaps matching TRBD1 (5 bases). The germline gives CDR1 KGHSH, CDR2 LQKENI. V shed 2 bases and J shed 2 bases, with 10 bases lying between them. This CDR3 has 15 amino acids. The CDR3 nucleotides read TGTGCCAGCTCACCATCCAGGGCCCCCTACAATGAGCAGTTCTTC. It translates to CASSPSRAPYNEQFF.

At least ten counts were recorded for this clonotype. This chain joins TRBV28 and TRBJ2-2, with D unclear. Germline values: CDR1 MDHEN, CDR2 SYDVKM. Trimming took 6 bases from V and 4 from J, leaving 9 bases between them. CDR3 size: 13 residues. The CDR3 reads CASSLPFTGELFF. The CDR3 DNA reads TGTGCCAGCAGCCTACCCTTCACCGGGGAGCTGTTTTTT.

V and J are TRBV7-2 and TRBJ1-4; maybe TRBD1 (5 bases). Trimming left V 7 bases short and J 4 bases short, with 13 bases between. This CDR3 comprises 14 residues. Germline assignment: CDR1 SGHTA and CDR2 FQGNSA. Here the CDR3 reads CASNFRQFNEKLFF. CDR3 nucleotides: TGTGCCAGCAACTTCCGACAGTTTAATGAAAAACTGTTTTTT.

To note about this clonotype: One end of the junction is discordant with germline, which a read error may explain. The chain carries TRBV6-5 and TRBJ2-7, with D possibly being TRBD1 (6 bases). CDR3 size: 14 residues. Looked up from germline, CDR1 is MNHEY and CDR2 is SVGAGI. This CDR3 reads CASNYTDSNYEQYF. The CDR3, as DNA: TGTGCCAGCAATTACACGGACAGCAACTACGAGCAGTACTTC.

In this sample, this clonotype turned up many times. This chain links TRBV20-1 with TRBJ1-6; D is possibly TRBD1 (6 bases). V lost 7 bases to trimming and J lost 16 bases, with 14 bases between them. This CDR3 is built from 10 residues. The germline CDR1 and CDR2 sequences are DFQATT and SNEGSKA (reference sequence). In DNA, the CDR3 is TGCAGTGTACGGGGGCCTTCACTCCACTTT. Protein: CSVRGPSLHF.

This clonotype was observed at least ten times. The chain carries TRBV7-2 and TRBJ2-3; D is uncertain. CDR1 is SGHTA and CDR2 is FQGNSA in the germline V gene. The CDR3 is 14 residues long. V dropped 1 base and J dropped 6 bases, with 11 bases sitting between them. In DNA, the CDR3 is TGTGCCAGCAGCTTAGGGCTAGATTCCGATACGCAGTATTTT. It encodes CASSLGLDSDTQYF.

This rearrangement joins TRBV9 to TRBJ1-4; TRBD1 matches at 7 bases. With 4 bases clipped from V and 7 bases from J, the junction kept 4 bases outside the gene matches. In germline, CDR1 is SGDLS, CDR2 YYNGEE. The CDR3 length is 13 residues. In nucleotides, the CDR3 is TGTGCCAGCAGCTTCGGGACAGCTGAAAAACTGTTTTTT. Translation: CASSFGTAEKLFF.